These 12 T cell receptor beta chains were sequenced from one sample in a study of response to subunit inactivated influenza vaccine. TCRdb analysed the RT-PCR reads with MiXCR anew, one entry per CDR3 protein. The table includes approximately 500,000 distinct CDR3 sequences, approximately 22% detected once. These data also featured in a second study, about T cells expressing NK-cell markers. That paper adds: For TCR beta, cDNA was produced by 5'RACE template switching with UMIs.

The sample in question was CD4+ T cells sorted from PBMCs, obtained approximately 12 days after vaccination. The receptor source for this set is a man over 45 who received an inactivated influenza vaccine.

This clonotype was seen a handful of times. The chain carries TRBV7-9 and TRBJ1-3; D call uncertain. The CDR3 has 15 residues. Trimming cost V 4 bases and J 5 bases, with 15 bases left between them. CDR1 is SEHNR and CDR2 is FQNEAQ in the germline V gene (reference sequence). The CDR3 spells CASSSQREQRNTIYF. In nucleotides, the CDR3 is TGTGCCAGCAGCTCACAGCGGGAACAAAGAAACACCATATATTTT. The whole variable domain, remainder taken from reference TRBV7-9 and TRBJ1-3, is DTGVSQNPRHKITKRGQNVTFRCDPISEHNRLYWYRQTLGQGPEFLTYFQNEAQLEKSRLLSDRFSAERPKGSFSTLEIQRTEQGDSAMYLCASSSQREQRNTIYFGEGSWLTVV.

This clonotype was picked up a small number of times. V and J are TRBV6-1 and TRBJ1-6, with D tentatively TRBD1 (5 bases). The CDR3 extends over 14 amino acids. From germline, CDR1 is MNHNS and CDR2 SASEGT. V lost 5 bases to trimming and J lost 3 bases, with 8 bases between them. CDR3 residues: CASSQGRYNSPLHF. In DNA, the CDR3 is TGTGCCAGCAGTCAGGGACGCTATAATTCACCCCTCCACTTT.

The chain couples TRBV30 to TRBJ2-2; 9 bases align to TRBD1. Trimming cost V 5 bases and J 4 bases; bases outside gene matches: 5. Germline assignment: CDR1 GTSNPN and CDR2 SVGIG (reference sequence). This CDR3 spans 14 amino acids. The CDR3 bases are TGTGCCTGGGGACAGGGGACGGGCACCGGGGAGCTGTTTTTT. Translating it yields CAWGQGTGTGELFF.

This clonotype appeared a few times. The chain links TRBV3-1 to TRBJ2-1; 9 positions match TRBD2. The germline gives CDR1 LGHDT, CDR2 YNNKEL (reference sequence). The junction had 7 bases not matched to a gene; V was cut back by 6 bases and J by 7 bases. The CDR3 loop spans 14 amino acids. DNA of the CDR3: TGTGCCAGCAGTGAAAGCGGGAGGCGGAATGAGCAGTTCTTC. Its protein product is CASSESGRRNEQFF.

This clonotype was seen only a few times. The chain carries TRBV11-2 and TRBJ1-3; D remains ambiguous. V was cut by 4 bases and J by 4 bases, with 11 bases left in between. Per the germline V gene, CDR1 is SGHAT and CDR2 is FQNNGV. CDR3 length: 14 amino acids. CDR3 residues: CASSYRQVGNTIYF. CDR3 in DNA: TGTGCCAGCAGCTACCGACAAGTCGGAAACACCATATATTTT.

This clonotype was counted only a few times. The gene calls are TRBV7-2 and TRBJ2-1, with 7 bases lining up with TRBD2. This CDR3 region has 15 residues. The trim removed 3 bases at V and 4 bases at J, leaving 6 bases unmatched. Germline V gene data show CDR1 as SGHTA and CDR2 as FQGNSA. Written as DNA, the CDR3 is TGTGCCAGCAGCTTTTCCGGGAGGCGATACAATGAGCAGTTCTTC. It yields the protein CASSFSGRRYNEQFF.

This clonotype has only a few counts. The gene calls are TRBV6-2 or TRBV6-3 and TRBJ2-3; no definite D call. From germline, CDR1 is MNHEY and CDR2 SVGEGT. The CDR3 spans 14 residues. V shed 5 bases and J shed 6 bases, with 15 bases lying between them. The CDR3 reads CASSNLIQTDTQYF. The DNA of the CDR3 is TGTGCCAGCAGTAACCTGATCCAAACCGATACGCAGTATTTT.

The chain links TRBV20-1 to TRBJ1-6; D possibly corresponds to TRBD1 (5 bases). This CDR3 has 16 amino acids. V dropped 0 bases and J dropped 4 bases, with 13 bases sitting between them. Per germline, CDR1 DFQATT and CDR2 SNEGSKA (reference sequence). CDR3 coding DNA: TGCAGTGCTAGAGATCGAGGGGTAGGATATAATTCACCCCTCCACTTT. This sequence encodes CSARDRGVGYNSPLHF.

The chain links TRBV24-1 to TRBJ2-2; D remains ambiguous. V gave up 4 bases and J gave up 0 bases, with 5 bases separating them. The V gene's germline CDR1 is KGHDR and CDR2 SFDVKD. The CDR3 loop spans 14 amino acids. Here the CDR3 reads CATSDRSNTGELFF. The CDR3 DNA sequence: TGTGCCACCAGTGACAGATCGAACACCGGGGAGCTGTTTTTT.

This clonotype was seen only a few times. The J gene is TRBJ2-7, the V gene TRBV9; D possibly matches TRBD1 or TRBD2 (5 bases each). Trimming stripped 4 bases from V and 4 bases from J, with 15 bases between. This CDR3 is 14 amino acids long. The germline V gene encodes CDR1 SGDLS and CDR2 YYNGEE. The CDR3 here is CASSPGTSPYEQYF. CDR3 bases: TGTGCCAGCAGCCCAGGGACGAGCCCATACGAGCAGTACTTC. Variable domain in full (rest from reference TRBV9 and TRBJ2-7): DSGVTQTPKHLITATGQRVTLRCSPRSGDLSVYWYQQSLDQGLQFLIQYYNGEERAKGNILERFSAQQFPDLHSELNLSSLELGDSALYFCASSPGTSPYEQYFGPGTRLTVT.

The genes are TRBV7-2 and TRBJ1-5, with no clear D. Per germline, CDR1 SGHTA and CDR2 FQGNSA. The CDR3 spans 14 residues. V lost 6 bases, J lost 0 bases, and 9 bases lay in between. The CDR3 protein is CASSYTDSNQPQHF. The CDR3 nucleotides read TGTGCCAGCAGTTACACAGATAGCAATCAGCCCCAGCATTTT. Full variable domain (missing parts from reference TRBV7-2 and TRBJ1-5): GAGVSQSPSNKVTEKGKDVELRCDPISGHTALYWYRQSLGQGLEFLIYFQGNSAPDKSGLPSDRFSAERTGGSVSTLTIQRTQQEDSAVYLCASSYTDSNQPQHFGDGTRLSIL.

This clonotype has a handful of counts. The chain combines TRBV5-1 with TRBJ2-3; D possibly uses TRBD1 or TRBD2 (5 bases each). Germline values: CDR1 SGHRS, CDR2 YFSETQ. This CDR3 is built from 12 residues. V was trimmed by 4 bases and J by 9 bases, leaving 12 bases between them. The CDR3 here is CASSTTKGTQYF. For the CDR3, the DNA is TGCGCCAGCAGCACGACTAAGGGGACGCAGTATTTT. The whole variable domain, remainder taken from reference TRBV5-1 and TRBJ2-3, is KAGVTQTPRYLIKTRGQQVTLSCSPISGHRSVSWYQQTPGQGLQFLFEYFSETQRNKGNFPGRFSGRQFSNSRSEMNVSTLELGDSALYLCASSTTKGTQYFGPGTRLTVL.